This T cell receptor (beta chain) was found in a study of T-cell reconstitution after alpha-beta-depleted transplantation in children. The CDR3 spans 13 residues. V was cut by 3 bases and J by 4 bases, with 6 bases left in between. A library of TCRbeta sequences, prepared with unique molecular identifiers, was generated. TCRdb ran MiXCR on the PCR reads and lists one entry per CDR3 protein. The sample carries 200,000 to 250,000 distinct CDR3 sequences, approximately 9.7% recorded once. This clonotype was picked up many times. This receptor was identified in a human donor who donated a stem cell graft to a child with SCID. Sequenced here: PBMCs from the stem cell graft donor, sampled from the stem cell graft. The chain is built from TRBV12-3 or TRBV12-4 and TRBJ2-2, with D perhaps TRBD2 (5 bases). The DNA for the CDR3 is TGTGCCAGCAGTTTTGAGGGCACCGGGGAGCTGTTTTTT. Translation gives CASSFEGTGELFF.